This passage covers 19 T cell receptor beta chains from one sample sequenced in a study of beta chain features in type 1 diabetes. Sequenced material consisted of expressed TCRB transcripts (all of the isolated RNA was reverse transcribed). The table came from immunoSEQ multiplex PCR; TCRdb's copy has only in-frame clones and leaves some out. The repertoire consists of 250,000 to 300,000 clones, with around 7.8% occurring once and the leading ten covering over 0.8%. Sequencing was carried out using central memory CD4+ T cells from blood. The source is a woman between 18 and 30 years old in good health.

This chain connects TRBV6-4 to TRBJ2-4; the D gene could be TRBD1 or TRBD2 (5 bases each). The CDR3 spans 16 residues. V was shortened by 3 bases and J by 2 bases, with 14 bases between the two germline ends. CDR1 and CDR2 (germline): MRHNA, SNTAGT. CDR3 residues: CASSDRRDLTKNIQYF. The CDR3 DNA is TGTGCCAGCAGTGATCGCAGGGACCTAACCAAAAACATTCAGTACTTC.

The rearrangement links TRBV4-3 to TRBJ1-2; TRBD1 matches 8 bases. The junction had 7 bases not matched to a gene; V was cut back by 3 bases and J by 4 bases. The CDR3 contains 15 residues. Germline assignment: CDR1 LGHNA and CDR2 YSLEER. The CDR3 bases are TGCGCCAGCAGCCAGGCTTACGGGACAGGCTATGGCTACACCTTC. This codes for CASSQAYGTGYGYTF.

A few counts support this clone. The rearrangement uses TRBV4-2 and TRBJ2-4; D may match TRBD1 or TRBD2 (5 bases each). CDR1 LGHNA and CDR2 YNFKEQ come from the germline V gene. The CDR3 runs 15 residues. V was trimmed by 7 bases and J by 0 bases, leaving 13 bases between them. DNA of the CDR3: TGTGCCAGCACCCCGTATGGGGGAGCCAAAAACATTCAGTACTTC. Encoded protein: CASTPYGGAKNIQYF.

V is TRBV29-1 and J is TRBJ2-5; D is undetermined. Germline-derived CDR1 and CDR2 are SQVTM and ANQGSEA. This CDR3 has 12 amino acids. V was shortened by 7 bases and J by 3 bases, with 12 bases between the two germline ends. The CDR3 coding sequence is TGCAGCGCCGAGGCAGGAGAAGAGACCCAGTACTTC. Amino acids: CSAEAGEETQYF.

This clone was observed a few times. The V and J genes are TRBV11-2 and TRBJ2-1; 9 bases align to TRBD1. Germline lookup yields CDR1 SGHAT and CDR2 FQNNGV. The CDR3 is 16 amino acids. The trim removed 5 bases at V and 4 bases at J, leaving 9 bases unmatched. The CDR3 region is CASSLIGTGLYNEQFF. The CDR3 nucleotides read TGTGCCAGCAGCCTAATCGGGACAGGGCTTTACAATGAGCAGTTCTTC.

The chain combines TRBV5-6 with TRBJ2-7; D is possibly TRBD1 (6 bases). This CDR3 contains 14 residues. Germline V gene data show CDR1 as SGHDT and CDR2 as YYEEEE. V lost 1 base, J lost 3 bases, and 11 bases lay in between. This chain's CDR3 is CASSLSPGDYEQYV. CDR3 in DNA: TGTGCCAGCAGCTTGTCACCAGGGGACTACGAGCAGTACGTC.

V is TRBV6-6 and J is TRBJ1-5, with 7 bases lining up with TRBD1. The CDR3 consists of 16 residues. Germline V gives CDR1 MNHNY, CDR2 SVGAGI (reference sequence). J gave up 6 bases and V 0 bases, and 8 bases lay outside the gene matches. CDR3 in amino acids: CASSYSRQGSGQPQHF. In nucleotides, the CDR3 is TGTGCCAGCAGTTACTCGAGACAGGGCTCTGGTCAGCCCCAGCATTTT.

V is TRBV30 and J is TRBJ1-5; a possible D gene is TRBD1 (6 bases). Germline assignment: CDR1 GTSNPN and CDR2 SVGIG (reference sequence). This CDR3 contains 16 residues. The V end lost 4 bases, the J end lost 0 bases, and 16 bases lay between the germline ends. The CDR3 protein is CAWKGEGLHSNQPQHF. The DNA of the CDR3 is TGTGCCTGGAAGGGGGAGGGCCTCCATAGCAATCAGCCCCAGCATTTT.

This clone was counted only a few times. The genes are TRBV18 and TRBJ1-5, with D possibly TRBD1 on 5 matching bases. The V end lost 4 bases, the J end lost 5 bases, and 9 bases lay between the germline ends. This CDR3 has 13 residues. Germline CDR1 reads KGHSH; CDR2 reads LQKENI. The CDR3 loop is CASSLIRDQPQHF. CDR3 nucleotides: TGTGCCAGCTCACTAATCAGGGATCAGCCCCAGCATTTT.

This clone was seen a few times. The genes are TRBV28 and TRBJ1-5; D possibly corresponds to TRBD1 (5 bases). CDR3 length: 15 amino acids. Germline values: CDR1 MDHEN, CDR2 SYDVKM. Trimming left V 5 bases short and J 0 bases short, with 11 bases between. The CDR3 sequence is CASSQGGDSNQPQHF. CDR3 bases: TGTGCCAGCAGTCAGGGAGGGGATAGCAATCAGCCCCAGCATTTT.

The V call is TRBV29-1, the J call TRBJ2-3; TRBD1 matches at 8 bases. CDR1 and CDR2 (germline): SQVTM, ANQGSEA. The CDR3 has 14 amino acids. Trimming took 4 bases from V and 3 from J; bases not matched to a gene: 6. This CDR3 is CSVAQGVLTDTQYF. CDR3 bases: TGCAGCGTTGCACAGGGGGTACTAACAGATACGCAGTATTTT.

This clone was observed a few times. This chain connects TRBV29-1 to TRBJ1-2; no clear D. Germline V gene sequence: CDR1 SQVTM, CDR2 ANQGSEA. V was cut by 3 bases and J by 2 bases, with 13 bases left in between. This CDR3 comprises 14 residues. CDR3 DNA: TGCAGCGTTGAGAAGGGCGGCTTGAACTATGGCTACACCTTC. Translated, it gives CSVEKGGLNYGYTF.

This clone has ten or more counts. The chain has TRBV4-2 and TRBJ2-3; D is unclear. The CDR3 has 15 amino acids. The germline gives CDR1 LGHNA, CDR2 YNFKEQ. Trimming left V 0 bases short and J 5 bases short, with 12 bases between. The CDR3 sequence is CASSQDETEGDTQYF. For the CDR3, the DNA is TGTGCCAGCAGCCAAGATGAAACAGAAGGAGATACGCAGTATTTT.

CDR3 sequence: CASSPISGGANSADTQYF. CDR3 nucleotides: TGTGCCAGCTCACCAATTAGCGGGGGGGCCAATTCGGCAGATACGCAGTATTTT. The J gene is TRBJ2-3, the V gene TRBV18; 11 positions match TRBD2. This CDR3 is 18 amino acids long. V shed 2 bases and J 4 bases; nucleotides not matched to a gene: 11. Germline CDR1 KGHSH, CDR2 LQKENI.

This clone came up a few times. CDR3 nucleotide sequence: TGCGCCAGCAGCACAGGGGTCTCGAACACCGGGGAGCTGTTTTTT. Protein sequence: CASSTGVSNTGELFF. V and J are TRBV4-3 and TRBJ2-2; 7 positions match TRBD1. This CDR3 has 15 residues. CDR1 and CDR2 (germline): LGHNA, YSLEER. Losses at the gene ends were 5 bases for V and 0 bases for J; bases not matched to a gene: 3.

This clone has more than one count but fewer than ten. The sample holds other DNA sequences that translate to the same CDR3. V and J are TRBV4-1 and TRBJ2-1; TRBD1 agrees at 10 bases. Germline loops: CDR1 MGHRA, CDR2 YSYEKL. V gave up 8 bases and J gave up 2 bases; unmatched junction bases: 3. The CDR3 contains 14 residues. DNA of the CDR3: TGCGCCAGCCGGGACAGGGGCCCCTACAATGAGCAGTTCTTC. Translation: CASRDRGPYNEQFF.

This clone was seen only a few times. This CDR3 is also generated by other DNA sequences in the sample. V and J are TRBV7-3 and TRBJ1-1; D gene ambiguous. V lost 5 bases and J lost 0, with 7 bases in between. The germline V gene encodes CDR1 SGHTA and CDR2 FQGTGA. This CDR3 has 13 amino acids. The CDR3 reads CASSKQMNTEAFF. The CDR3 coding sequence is TGTGCCAGCAGCAAACAGATGAACACTGAAGCTTTCTTT.

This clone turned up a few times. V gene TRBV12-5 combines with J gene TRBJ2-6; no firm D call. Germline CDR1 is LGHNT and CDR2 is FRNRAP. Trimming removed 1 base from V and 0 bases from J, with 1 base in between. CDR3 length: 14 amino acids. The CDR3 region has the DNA TGTGCTAGTGGTTTGGGCTCTGGGGCCAACGTCCTGACTTTC. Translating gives CASGLGSGANVLTF.

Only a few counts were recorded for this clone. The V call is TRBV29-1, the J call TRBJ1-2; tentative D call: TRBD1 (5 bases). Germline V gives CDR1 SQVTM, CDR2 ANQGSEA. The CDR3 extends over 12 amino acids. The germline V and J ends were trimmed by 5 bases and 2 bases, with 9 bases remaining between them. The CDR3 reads CSVPRGNYGYTF. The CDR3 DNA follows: TGCAGCGTTCCCCGGGGGAACTATGGCTACACCTTC.